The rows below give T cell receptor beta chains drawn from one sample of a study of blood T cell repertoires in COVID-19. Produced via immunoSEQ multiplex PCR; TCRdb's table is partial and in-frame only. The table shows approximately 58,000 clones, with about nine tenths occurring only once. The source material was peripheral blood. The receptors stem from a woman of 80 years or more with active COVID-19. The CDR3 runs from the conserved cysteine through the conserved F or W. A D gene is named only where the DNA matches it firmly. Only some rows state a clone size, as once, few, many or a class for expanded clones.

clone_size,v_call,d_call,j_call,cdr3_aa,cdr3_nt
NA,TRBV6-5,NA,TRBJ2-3,CASSRTGLKEDTQYF,TGTGCCAGCAGCAGAACAGGGTTAAAGGAAGATACGCAGTATTTT
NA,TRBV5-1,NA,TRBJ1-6,CASSFSGGRSYNSPLHF,TGCGCCAGCAGCTTTTCCGGAGGACGGTCCTATAATTCACCCCTCCACTTT
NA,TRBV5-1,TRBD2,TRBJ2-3,CASSLAGSGVTDTQYF,TGCGCCAGCAGCTTGGCTGGTAGCGGGGTCACAGATACGCAGTATTTT
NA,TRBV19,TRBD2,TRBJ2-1,CASSARPLAGVNEQFF,TGTGCCAGTAGTGCACGCCCACTAGCGGGAGTCAATGAGCAGTTCTTC
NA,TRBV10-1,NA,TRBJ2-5,CASSEFGRETQYF,TGCGCCAGCAGTGAGTTCGGGAGAGAGACCCAGTACTTC
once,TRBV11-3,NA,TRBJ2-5,CASSLAGMETQYF,TGTGCCAGCAGCTTGGCGGGAATGGAGACCCAGTACTTC
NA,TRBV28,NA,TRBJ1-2,CASSLSSGIHGYTF,TGTGCCAGCAGTTTATCGTCAGGGATTCATGGCTACACCTTC
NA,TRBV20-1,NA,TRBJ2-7,CSAHDSYEQYF,TGCAGTGCCCACGACAGCTACGAGCAGTACTTC
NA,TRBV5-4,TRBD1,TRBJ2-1,CASSRQGANEQFF,TGTGCCAGCAGCCGACAGGGGGCCAATGAGCAGTTCTTC
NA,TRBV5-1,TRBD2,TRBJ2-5,CASTLETSGRTFQETQYF,TGCGCCAGCACCCTAGAAACTAGCGGGAGGACCTTCCAAGAGACCCAGTACTTC
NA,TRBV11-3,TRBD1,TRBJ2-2,CASSFRGGPNTGELFF,TGTGCCAGCAGCTTCCGAGGGGGCCCGAACACCGGGGAGCTGTTTTTT
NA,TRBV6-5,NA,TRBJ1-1,CASSYSIQDPEAFF,TGTGCCAGCAGTTACTCGATACAGGACCCTGAAGCTTTCTTT
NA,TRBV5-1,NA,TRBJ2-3,CASSWGGAYTDTQYF,TGCGCCAGCAGCTGGGGCGGGGCCTACACAGATACGCAGTATTTT
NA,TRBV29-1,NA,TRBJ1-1,CSTRSDTNTEAFF,TGCAGCACCCGATCGGACACGAACACTGAAGCTTTCTTT
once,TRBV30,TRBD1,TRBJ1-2,CAWRGNQGAEGYGYTF,TGTGCCTGGAGGGGGAACCAGGGGGCGGAAGGCTATGGCTACACCTTC
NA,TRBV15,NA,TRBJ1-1,CATSYGTPNENTEAFF,TGTGCCACCAGCTACGGGACACCGAACGAGAACACTGAAGCTTTCTTT
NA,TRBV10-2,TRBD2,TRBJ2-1,CASRSIGRLAGGPHEQFF,TGCGCCAGCAGATCCATAGGTCGACTAGCGGGAGGGCCTCATGAGCAGTTCTTC
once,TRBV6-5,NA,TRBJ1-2,CASSFSRDTHYGYTF,TGTGCCAGCAGTTTTTCCCGGGACACCCATTATGGCTACACCTTC
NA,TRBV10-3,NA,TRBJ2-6,CAISEFTGQPNVLTF,TGTGCCATCAGTGAGTTTACAGGCCAGCCCAACGTCCTGACTTTC
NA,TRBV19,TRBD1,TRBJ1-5,CASSIGRQGEQPQHF,TGTGCCAGTAGTATAGGGAGGCAGGGGGAGCAGCCCCAGCATTTT
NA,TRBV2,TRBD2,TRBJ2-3,CASSVAGGSGNTQYF,TGTGCCAGCAGCGTCGCCGGAGGGAGCGGGAATACGCAGTATTTT
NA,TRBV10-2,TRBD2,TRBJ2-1,CASSDLSGRGNNEQFF,TGCGCCAGCAGTGATCTGAGCGGGAGGGGTAATAATGAGCAGTTCTTC